These 27 T cell receptor beta chains were all obtained from the same sample, sequenced in a study of T cell responses to AZD1222 COVID-19 vaccine. Sequenced by immunoSEQ multiplex PCR; TCRdb stores in-frame clones only, minus some. The sample contains about 70,000 clones, approximately 90% of which appear only once. The starting material was peripheral blood, obtained 28 days after the second AZD1222 dose. These receptors originate from an adult who received the AZD1222 COVID-19 vaccine.

The chain uses TRBV7-8 and TRBJ1-2; TRBD1 matches 7 bases. The V and J ends lost 1 base and 4 bases, in that order; junction bases with no gene match: 6. CDR1 and CDR2 from the germline V gene are SGHVS and FQNEAQ. The CDR3 has 15 residues. CDR3 bases: TGTGCCAGCAGCTTAGGGGCAGGGGGTTCCTATGGCTACACCTTC. It codes for CASSLGAGGSYGYTF.

This chain uses TRBV19 with TRBJ1-3, with TRBD1 matching 7 bases. Germline CDR1 LNHDA, CDR2 SQIVND (reference sequence). The trim removed 11 bases at V and 1 base at J, leaving 5 bases unmatched. This CDR3 is built from 13 residues. The CDR3 nucleotides read TGTGCCGCTCAGGGGGGATCTGGAAACACCATATATTTT. It yields the protein CAAQGGSGNTIYF.

The V and J genes are TRBV5-8 and TRBJ1-1; the D is unclear. Germline values: CDR1 SGHTS, CDR2 YDEGEE. CDR3 length equals 16 residues. V was pared by 3 bases and J by 6 bases, with 21 bases between. Written as DNA, the CDR3 is TGTGCCAGCAGCTGGGGAGGACGTAGAATTAACGCTGAAGCTTTCTTT. Translating it yields CASSWGGRRINAEAFF.

The genes are TRBV6-6 and TRBJ2-3; tentatively, D is TRBD2 (6 bases). Germline V gene data show CDR1 as MNHNY and CDR2 as SVGAGI (reference sequence). This CDR3 is 11 amino acids long. V lost 7 bases and J 5 bases, leaving 7 bases between the germline ends. The CDR3 DNA reads as TGTGCCAGCACCGGGAGAGATACGCAGTATTTT. This gives the protein CASTGRDTQYF.

The rearrangement links TRBV2 to TRBJ1-1; 9 bases agree with TRBD1. Germline lookup yields CDR1 SNHLY and CDR2 FYNNEI. The CDR3 runs 15 residues. Losses at the gene ends were 4 bases for V and 6 bases for J; bases not matched to a gene: 9. This CDR3 reads CASSGGDRVVSEAFF. The CDR3 DNA reads TGTGCCAGCAGTGGAGGGGACAGGGTTGTGTCTGAAGCTTTCTTT. The full variable domain, in which reference TRBV2 and TRBJ1-1 provide the parts outside the CDR3, is EPEVTQTPSHQVTQMGQEVILRCVPISNHLYFYWYRQILGQKVEFLVSFYNNEISEKSEIFDDQFSVERPDGSNFTLKIRSTKLEDSAMYFCASSGGDRVVSEAFFGQGTRLTVV.

This chain connects TRBV27 to TRBJ2-5; D gene uncertain. Per the germline V gene, CDR1 is MNHEY and CDR2 is SMNVEV (reference sequence). CDR3 size: 12 residues. V lost 4 bases and J lost 1, with 4 bases in between. DNA for the CDR3: TGTGCCAGCAGTTCCGGCCAAGAGACCCAGTACTTC. Amino acid sequence: CASSSGQETQYF.

The rearrangement joins TRBV6-5 to TRBJ1-2, with D possibly matching TRBD1 (6 bases). V lost 4 bases, J lost 8 bases, and 14 bases lay in between. The CDR3 sequence is 13 residues long. Per the germline V gene, CDR1 is MNHEY and CDR2 is SVGAGI. DNA for the CDR3: TGTGCCAGCAGTTCGCGGGGGGCGCGCGGCTACACCTTC. Protein product: CASSSRGARGYTF.

The chain has TRBV12-3 or TRBV12-4 and TRBJ2-5, with D possibly TRBD1 on 5 matching bases. The V end lost 4 bases, the J end lost 7 bases, and 10 bases lay between the germline ends. The CDR3 length is 12 residues. The CDR3 loop reads CASSWGLGTQYF. CDR3 in DNA: TGTGCCAGCAGTTGGGGCCTAGGGACCCAGTACTTC.

This CDR3 is CATSVTGGRSGELFF. The CDR3 coding sequence is TGTGCCACCAGTGTGACGGGAGGGCGAAGCGGGGAGCTGTTTTTT. The chain is built from TRBV24-1 and TRBJ2-2, with 8 bases matching TRBD2. CDR1 KGHDR and CDR2 SFDVKD come from the germline V gene. There are 15 residues in the CDR3. V shed 5 bases and J 7 bases; nucleotides not matched to a gene: 8.

V usage is TRBV15 and J usage is TRBJ1-4; a weak D match, TRBD1 (5 bases). Germline V gene data show CDR1 as LNHNV and CDR2 as YYDKDF (reference sequence). V was trimmed by 3 bases and J by 4 bases, leaving 9 bases between them. This CDR3 region has 14 residues. CDR3 bases: TGTGCCACCAGCAGTGCAGGGTTTAATGAAAAACTGTTTTTT. Amino acid sequence: CATSSAGFNEKLFF.

The CDR3 nucleotides read TGTGCCAGCAGTTTAGGGGCAGGGGGTACCTATGGCTACACCTTC. Encoded protein: CASSLGAGGTYGYTF. This sequence joins TRBV28 and TRBJ1-2; 7 positions agree with TRBD1. The J segment lost 4 bases and the V segment lost 2 bases, leaving 7 bases of the junction unmatched. This CDR3 comprises 15 residues. Germline lookup yields CDR1 MDHEN and CDR2 SYDVKM.

This clone was picked up a small number of times. The V call is TRBV6-5, the J call TRBJ1-2; D call uncertain. V lost 2 bases and J lost 0, with 4 bases in between. Germline loops: CDR1 MNHEY, CDR2 SVGAGI. The CDR3 runs 13 residues. The CDR3 here is CASSYVANYGYTF. CDR3 in DNA: TGTGCCAGCAGTTACGTAGCTAACTATGGCTACACCTTC.

The rearrangement uses TRBV5-1 and TRBJ2-1; no firm D call. From germline, CDR1 is SGHRS and CDR2 YFSETQ. Trimming removed 0 bases at V and 8 bases at J, with 9 bases between. The CDR3 runs to 13 residues. This chain's CDR3 is CASSLAAADEQFF. CDR3 coding DNA: TGCGCCAGCAGCTTGGCCGCGGCGGATGAGCAGTTCTTC.

V gene TRBV11-3 combines with J gene TRBJ2-7; 8 positions match TRBD1. The CDR3 runs to 14 residues. Germline-derived CDR1 and CDR2 are SGHNT and YENEEA. The ends lost 4 bases at V and 3 bases at J; junction bases unmatched: 5. This CDR3 is CASSSVTGDYEQYF. CDR3 DNA sequence: TGTGCCAGCAGCTCTGTGACAGGGGACTACGAGCAGTACTTC.

This clone was observed once. The V gene is TRBV2, the J gene TRBJ2-5, with 7 bases aligning to TRBD2. The CDR3 is 15 amino acids. CDR1 SNHLY and CDR2 FYNNEI come from the germline V gene. Trimming at V came to 2 bases and at J to 5 bases, leaving 8 bases not matched to a gene. The CDR3 coding sequence is TGTGCCAGCAGTGAACCCCAGACTAGCTGGGAGACCCAGTACTTC. Translating it yields CASSEPQTSWETQYF.

This clone is a singleton in its sample. This sequence joins TRBV7-3 and TRBJ2-1, with D unresolved. V was trimmed by 3 bases and J by 8 bases, leaving 8 bases between them. Looked up from germline, CDR1 is SGHTA and CDR2 is FQGTGA. The CDR3 runs to 12 residues. DNA for the CDR3: TGTGCCAGCAGCTTTGCCCCCGATGAGCAGTTCTTC. This gives the protein CASSFAPDEQFF.

This clone was recorded a few times. The chain is built from TRBV11-2 and TRBJ1-1, with TRBD1 matching 7 bases. CDR1 and CDR2 (germline): SGHAT, FQNNGV. The CDR3 totals 12 residues. V shed 4 bases, J shed 10 bases, and the junction held 6 bases outside the gene matches. The CDR3 region is CASSWLTGTAFF. For the CDR3, the DNA is TGTGCCAGCAGCTGGCTGACAGGGACAGCTTTCTTT.

This clone appeared a single time. This chain connects TRBV6-5 to TRBJ1-4, with D tentatively TRBD1 (6 bases). Trimming removed 0 bases from V and 7 bases from J, with 12 bases in between. Germline lookup yields CDR1 MNHEY and CDR2 SVGAGI. The CDR3 is 15 amino acids. CDR3 amino acids: CASSYSSRGSEKLFF. In DNA form, the CDR3 reads TGTGCCAGCAGTTACTCGTCAAGGGGGAGTGAAAAACTGTTTTTT.

This clone was counted a single time. The V and J genes are TRBV12-3 or TRBV12-4 and TRBJ1-2; D unclear. The CDR3 loop spans 12 amino acids. Trimming removed 2 bases from V and 7 bases from J, with 8 bases in between. The CDR3 nucleotides are TGTGCCAGCAGTTTATATTTGTCTGGCTACACCTTC. Encoded protein: CASSLYLSGYTF.

The chain couples TRBV19 to TRBJ1-6; TRBD1 is a possible D gene (6 bases). The germline V gene encodes CDR1 LNHDA and CDR2 SQIVND (reference sequence). The length of the CDR3 is 16 residues. V gave up 4 bases and J gave up 7 bases, with 17 bases separating them. CDR3 nucleotide sequence: TGTGCCAGTAGTAGGTTGGCAGGGGAGAACAATTCACCCCTCCACTTT. Its protein product is CASSRLAGENNSPLHF.

CDR3 sequence reads: CASSPAGQALYTDTQYF. The CDR3 nucleotides are TGCGCCAGCAGCCCAGCGGGGCAAGCACTATACACAGATACGCAGTATTTT. The chain uses TRBV5-1 and TRBJ2-3, with 7 nucleotides matching TRBD2. The CDR3 loop spans 17 amino acids. Trimming at V came to 4 bases and at J to 2 bases, leaving 13 bases not matched to a gene. Germline CDR1 and CDR2: SGHRS and YFSETQ.

The chain couples TRBV11-2 to TRBJ2-5; maybe TRBD1 (6 bases). Trimming shortened V by 8 bases and J by 1 base, and 11 bases separated the two germline ends. Germline V lookup: CDR1 SGHAT, CDR2 FQNNGV. The CDR3 has 13 amino acids. The CDR3 region is CASAGQIQETQYF. The CDR3 DNA sequence: TGTGCCAGCGCCGGACAGATCCAAGAGACCCAGTACTTC.

This clone showed up just a few times. The gene calls are TRBV2 and TRBJ1-1; weak D call: TRBD1 (5 bases). Germline values: CDR1 SNHLY, CDR2 FYNNEI. The V end was cut by 8 bases, the J end by 4 bases, with 8 bases between. The CDR3 runs to 11 residues. This CDR3 reads CASWGGTEAFF. DNA of the CDR3: TGTGCCAGCTGGGGGGGCACTGAAGCTTTCTTT.

The rearrangement uses TRBV18 and TRBJ1-1; D perhaps matches TRBD1 (6 bases). V dropped 2 bases and J dropped 0 bases, with 10 bases sitting between them. This CDR3 is built from 15 residues. The germline V gene encodes CDR1 KGHSH and CDR2 LQKENI. The CDR3 DNA sequence: TGTGCCAGCTCACCAACAGGGATCATGAACACTGAAGCTTTCTTT. It specifies CASSPTGIMNTEAFF.

This clone was detected only once. The chain is built from TRBV9 and TRBJ1-6; D might be TRBD1 (5 bases). V lost 1 base, J lost 10 bases, and 9 bases lay in between. This CDR3 is built from 13 residues. CDR1 SGDLS and CDR2 YYNGEE come from the germline V gene. CDR3 in amino acids: CASSVLGTSPLHF. DNA of the CDR3: TGTGCCAGCAGCGTATTGGGGACGTCACCCCTCCACTTT.

The genes are TRBV6-5 and TRBJ1-2; D ambiguous. Trimming left V 5 bases short and J 5 bases short, with 12 bases between. CDR1 is MNHEY and CDR2 is SVGAGI in the germline V gene. There are 13 residues in the CDR3. The CDR3 region is CASSLNGGYGYTF. In nucleotides, the CDR3 is TGTGCCAGCAGTCTAAACGGAGGGTATGGCTACACCTTC.

This clone came up once. The gene calls are TRBV2 and TRBJ2-7, with D unresolved. This CDR3 is built from 15 residues. Trimming left V 5 bases short and J 7 bases short, with 21 bases between. From germline, CDR1 is SNHLY and CDR2 FYNNEI. The CDR3 DNA is TGTGCCAGCAGTCCGAGCCTGGCCCGGGCGGAAGAGCAGTACTTC. It codes for CASSPSLARAEEQYF.